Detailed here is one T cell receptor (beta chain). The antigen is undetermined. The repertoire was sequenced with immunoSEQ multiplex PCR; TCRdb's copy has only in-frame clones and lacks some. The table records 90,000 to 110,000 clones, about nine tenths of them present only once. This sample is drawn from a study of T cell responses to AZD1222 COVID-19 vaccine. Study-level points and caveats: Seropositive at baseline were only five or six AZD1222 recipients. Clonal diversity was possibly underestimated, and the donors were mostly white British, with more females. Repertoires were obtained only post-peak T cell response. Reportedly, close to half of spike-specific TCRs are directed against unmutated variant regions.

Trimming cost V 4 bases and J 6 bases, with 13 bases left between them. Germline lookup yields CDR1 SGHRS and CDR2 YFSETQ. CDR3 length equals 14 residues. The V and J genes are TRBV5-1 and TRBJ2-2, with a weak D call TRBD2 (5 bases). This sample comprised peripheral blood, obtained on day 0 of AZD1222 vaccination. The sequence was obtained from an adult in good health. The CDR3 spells CASSQTSPPGELFF. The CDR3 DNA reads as TGCGCCAGCAGCCAAACTAGTCCCCCCGGGGAGCTGTTTTTT.